This TCR beta chain derives from a study of blood T cell repertoires in COVID-19. Across the whole study: Acute and convalescent COVID-19 specimens originated in the United States, Italy and Spain. In each case, the material was cDNA or gDNA derived from T cells, B-cell-depleted T cells, or PBMCs.

The CDR3 covers 17 residues. Germline CDR1 reads MGHRA; CDR2 reads YSYEKL. V trimming: 4 bases; J trimming: 0 bases; junction bases outside the gene matches: 6. Seattle participants joined during active infection and were tracked over time. As originally analysed: Amplification of reference gene primers provided the estimated nucleated cell counts. Method: immunoSEQ multiplex PCR; TCRdb's copy keeps in-frame clones and lacks some. V and J calls and clone size are those listed in that table; D and trimming were worked out from the DNA. Of approximately 300,000 clones in the sample, 88% were seen once. J is TRBJ2-7 and V is TRBV4-1; 13 nucleotides align to TRBD2. This clonotype was obtained from a woman between 25 and 40 years old with COVID-19, enrolled during active disease. The source material was peripheral blood. CDR3 loop: CASSPGTSGASSYEQYF. In DNA form, the CDR3 reads TGCGCCAGCAGCCCTGGGACTAGCGGGGCGAGCTCCTACGAGCAGTACTTC.